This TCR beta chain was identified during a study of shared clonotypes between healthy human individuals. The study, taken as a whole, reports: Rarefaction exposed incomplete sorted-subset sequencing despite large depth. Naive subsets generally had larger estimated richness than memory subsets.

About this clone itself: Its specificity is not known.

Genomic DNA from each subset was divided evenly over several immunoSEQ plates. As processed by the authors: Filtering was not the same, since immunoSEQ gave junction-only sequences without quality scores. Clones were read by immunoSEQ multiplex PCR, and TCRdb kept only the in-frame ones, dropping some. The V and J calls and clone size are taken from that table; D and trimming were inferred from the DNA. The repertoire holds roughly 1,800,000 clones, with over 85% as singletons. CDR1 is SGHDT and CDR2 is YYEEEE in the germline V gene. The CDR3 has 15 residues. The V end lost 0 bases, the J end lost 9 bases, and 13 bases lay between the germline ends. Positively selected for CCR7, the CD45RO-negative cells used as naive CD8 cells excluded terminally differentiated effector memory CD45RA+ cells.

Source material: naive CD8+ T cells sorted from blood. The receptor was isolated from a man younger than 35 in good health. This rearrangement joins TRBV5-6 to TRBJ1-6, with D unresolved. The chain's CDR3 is CASSLEGVVLSPLHF. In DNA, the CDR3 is TGTGCCAGCAGCTTGGAGGGTGTCGTTCTTTCACCCCTCCACTTT.